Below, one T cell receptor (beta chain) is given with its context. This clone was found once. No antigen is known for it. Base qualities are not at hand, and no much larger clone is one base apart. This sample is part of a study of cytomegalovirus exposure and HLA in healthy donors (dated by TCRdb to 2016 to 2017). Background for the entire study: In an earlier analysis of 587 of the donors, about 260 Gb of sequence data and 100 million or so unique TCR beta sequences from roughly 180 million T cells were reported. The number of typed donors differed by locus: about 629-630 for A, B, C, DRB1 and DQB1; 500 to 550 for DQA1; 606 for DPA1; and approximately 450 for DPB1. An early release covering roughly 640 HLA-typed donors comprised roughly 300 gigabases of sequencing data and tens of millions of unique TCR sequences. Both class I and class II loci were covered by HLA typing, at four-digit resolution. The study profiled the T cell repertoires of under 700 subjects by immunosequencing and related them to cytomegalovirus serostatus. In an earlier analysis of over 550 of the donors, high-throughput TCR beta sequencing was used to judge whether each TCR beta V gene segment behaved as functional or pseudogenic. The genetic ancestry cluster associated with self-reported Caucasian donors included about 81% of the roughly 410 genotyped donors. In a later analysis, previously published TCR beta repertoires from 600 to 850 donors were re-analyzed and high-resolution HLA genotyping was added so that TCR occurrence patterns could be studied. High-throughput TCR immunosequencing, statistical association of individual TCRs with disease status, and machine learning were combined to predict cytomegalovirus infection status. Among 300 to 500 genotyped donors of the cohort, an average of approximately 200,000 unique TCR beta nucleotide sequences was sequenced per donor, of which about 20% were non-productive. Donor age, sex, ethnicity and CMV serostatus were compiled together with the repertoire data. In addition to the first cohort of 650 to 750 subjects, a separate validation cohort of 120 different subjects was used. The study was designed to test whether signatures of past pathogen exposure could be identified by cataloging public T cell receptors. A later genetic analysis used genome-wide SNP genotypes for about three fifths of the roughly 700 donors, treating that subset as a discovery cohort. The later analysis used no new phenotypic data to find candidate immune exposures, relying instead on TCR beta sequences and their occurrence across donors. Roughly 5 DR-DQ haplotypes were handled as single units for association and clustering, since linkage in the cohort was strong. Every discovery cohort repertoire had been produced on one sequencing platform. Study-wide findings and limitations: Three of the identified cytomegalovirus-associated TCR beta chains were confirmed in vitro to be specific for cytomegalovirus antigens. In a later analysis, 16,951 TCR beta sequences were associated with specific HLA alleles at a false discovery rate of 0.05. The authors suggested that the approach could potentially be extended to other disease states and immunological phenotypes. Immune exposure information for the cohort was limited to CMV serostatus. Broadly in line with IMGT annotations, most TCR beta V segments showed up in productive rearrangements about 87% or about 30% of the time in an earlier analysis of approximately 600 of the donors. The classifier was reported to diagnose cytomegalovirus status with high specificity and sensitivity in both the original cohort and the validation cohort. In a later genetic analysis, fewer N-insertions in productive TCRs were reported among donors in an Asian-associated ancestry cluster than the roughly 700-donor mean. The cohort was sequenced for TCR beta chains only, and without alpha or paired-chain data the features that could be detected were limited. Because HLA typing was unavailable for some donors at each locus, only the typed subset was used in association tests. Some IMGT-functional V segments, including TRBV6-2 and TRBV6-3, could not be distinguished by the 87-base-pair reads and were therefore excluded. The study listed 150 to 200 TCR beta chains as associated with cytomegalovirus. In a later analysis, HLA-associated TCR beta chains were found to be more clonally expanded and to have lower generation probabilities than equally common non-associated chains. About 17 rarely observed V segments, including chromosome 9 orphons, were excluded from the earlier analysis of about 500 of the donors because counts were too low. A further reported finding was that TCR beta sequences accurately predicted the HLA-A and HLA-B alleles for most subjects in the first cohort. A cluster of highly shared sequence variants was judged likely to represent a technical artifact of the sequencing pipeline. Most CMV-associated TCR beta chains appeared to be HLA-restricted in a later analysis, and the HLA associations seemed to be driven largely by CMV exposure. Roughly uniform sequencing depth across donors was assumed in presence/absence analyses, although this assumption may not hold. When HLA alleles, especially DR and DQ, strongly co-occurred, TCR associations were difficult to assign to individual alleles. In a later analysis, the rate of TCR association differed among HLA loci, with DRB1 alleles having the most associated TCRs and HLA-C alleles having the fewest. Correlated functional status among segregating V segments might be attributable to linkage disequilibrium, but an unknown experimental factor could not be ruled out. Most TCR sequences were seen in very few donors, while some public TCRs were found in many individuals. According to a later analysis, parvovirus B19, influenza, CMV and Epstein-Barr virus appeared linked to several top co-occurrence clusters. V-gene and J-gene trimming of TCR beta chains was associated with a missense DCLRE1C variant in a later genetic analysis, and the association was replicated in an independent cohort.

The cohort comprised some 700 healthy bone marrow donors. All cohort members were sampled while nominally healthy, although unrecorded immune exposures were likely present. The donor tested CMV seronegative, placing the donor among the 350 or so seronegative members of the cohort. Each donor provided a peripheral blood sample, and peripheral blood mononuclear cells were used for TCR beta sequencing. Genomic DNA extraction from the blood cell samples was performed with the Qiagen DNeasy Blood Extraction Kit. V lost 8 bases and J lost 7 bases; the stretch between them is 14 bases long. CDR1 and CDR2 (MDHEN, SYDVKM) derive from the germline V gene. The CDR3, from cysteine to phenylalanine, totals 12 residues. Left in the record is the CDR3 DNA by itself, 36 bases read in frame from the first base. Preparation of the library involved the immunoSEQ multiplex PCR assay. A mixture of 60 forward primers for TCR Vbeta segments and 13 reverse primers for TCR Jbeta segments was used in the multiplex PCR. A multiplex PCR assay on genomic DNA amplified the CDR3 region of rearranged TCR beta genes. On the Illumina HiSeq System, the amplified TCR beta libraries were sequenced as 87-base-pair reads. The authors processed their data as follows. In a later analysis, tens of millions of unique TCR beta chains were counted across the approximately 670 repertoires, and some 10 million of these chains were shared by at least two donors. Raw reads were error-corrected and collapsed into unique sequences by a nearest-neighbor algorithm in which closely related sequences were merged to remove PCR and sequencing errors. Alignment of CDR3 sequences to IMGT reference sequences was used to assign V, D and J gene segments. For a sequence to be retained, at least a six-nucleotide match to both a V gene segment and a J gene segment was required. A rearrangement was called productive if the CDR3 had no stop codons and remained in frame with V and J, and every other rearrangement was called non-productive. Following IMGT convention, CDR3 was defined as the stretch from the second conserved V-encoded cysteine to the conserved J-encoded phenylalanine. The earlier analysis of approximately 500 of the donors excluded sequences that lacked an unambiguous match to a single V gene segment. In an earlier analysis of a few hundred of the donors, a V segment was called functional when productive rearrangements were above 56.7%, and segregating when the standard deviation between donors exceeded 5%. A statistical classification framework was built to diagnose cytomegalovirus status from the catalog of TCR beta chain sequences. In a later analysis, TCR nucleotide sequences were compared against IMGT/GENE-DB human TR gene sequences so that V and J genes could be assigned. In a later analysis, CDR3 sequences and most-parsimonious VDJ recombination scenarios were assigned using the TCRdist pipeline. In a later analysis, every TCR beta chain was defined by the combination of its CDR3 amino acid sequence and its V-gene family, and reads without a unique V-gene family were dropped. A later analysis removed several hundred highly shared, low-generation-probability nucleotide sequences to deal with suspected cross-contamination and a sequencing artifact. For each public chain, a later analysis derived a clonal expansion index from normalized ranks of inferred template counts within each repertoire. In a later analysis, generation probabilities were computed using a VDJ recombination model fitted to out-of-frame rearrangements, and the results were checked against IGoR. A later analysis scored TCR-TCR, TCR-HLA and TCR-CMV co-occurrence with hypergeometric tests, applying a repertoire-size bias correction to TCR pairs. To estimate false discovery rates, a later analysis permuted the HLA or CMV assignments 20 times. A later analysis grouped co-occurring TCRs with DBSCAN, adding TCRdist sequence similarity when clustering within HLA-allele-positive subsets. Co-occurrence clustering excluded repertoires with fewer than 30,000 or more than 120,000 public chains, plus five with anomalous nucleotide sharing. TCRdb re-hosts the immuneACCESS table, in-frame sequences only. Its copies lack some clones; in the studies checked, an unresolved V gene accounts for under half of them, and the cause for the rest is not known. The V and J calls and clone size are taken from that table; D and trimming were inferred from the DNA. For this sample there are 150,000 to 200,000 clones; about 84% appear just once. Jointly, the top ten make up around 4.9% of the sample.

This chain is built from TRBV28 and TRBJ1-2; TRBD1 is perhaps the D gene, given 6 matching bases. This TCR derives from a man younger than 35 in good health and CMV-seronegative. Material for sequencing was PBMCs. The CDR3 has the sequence CASVAGESGYTF. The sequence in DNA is TGTGCCAGCGTTGCAGGGGAATCTGGCTACACCTTC.